The 31 T cell receptor beta chains below come from one sample, sequenced in a study of T cell changes during pregnancy in multiple sclerosis (dated by TCRdb to the late 2010s). Library preparation was by the immunoSEQ multiplex PCR assay. TCRdb holds this immuneACCESS table with in-frame rearrangements only. Some clones are missing; in checked studies, unresolved V genes explain under half, and the rest has no known cause. The sample contains some 100,000 clones, 75% to 95% of them found a single time. Over 2.5% of the sample is taken by the ten largest. Sequencing used peripheral blood, obtained in the second trimester of pregnancy. The receptors come from a female donor with multiple sclerosis, enrolled in a pregnancy study.

This clone was recorded once. The chain carries TRBV11-2 and TRBJ2-1; 7 nucleotides line up with TRBD1. The CDR3 spans 14 residues. The germline CDR1 and CDR2 sequences are SGHAT and FQNNGV. V trimming: 1 base; J trimming: 12 bases; junction bases outside the gene matches: 9. The CDR3 coding sequence is TGTGCCAGCAGCTTAGTGATAGGGGGCCGACTGCAGTTCTTC. Encoded protein: CASSLVIGGRLQFF.

V usage is TRBV5-1 and J usage is TRBJ2-3, with 8 bases matching TRBD2. V was pared by 1 base and J by 1 base, with 5 bases of the junction left unmatched. The germline V gene encodes CDR1 SGHRS and CDR2 YFSETQ. The CDR3 is 16 amino acids. Here the CDR3 DNA reads TGCGCCAGCAGCTTGAGGCTAGCGGGCCGCACAGATACGCAGTATTTT. This sequence encodes CASSLRLAGRTDTQYF.

The rearrangement joins TRBV14 to TRBJ2-7, with a tentative D call TRBD2 (6 bases). This CDR3 is built from 16 residues. Germline CDR1 reads SGHDN; CDR2 reads FVKESK. V gave up 4 bases and J gave up 3 bases, with 19 bases separating them. The CDR3 region is CASSRYTSFFRYEQYF. The CDR3 DNA reads as TGTGCCAGCAGCCGATACACTAGCTTTTTCCGCTACGAGCAGTACTTC.

DNA for the CDR3: TGTGCCAGCAGCCCGGACAGGGGAACCCTAAACACTGAAGCTTTCTTT. Translating it yields CASSPDRGTLNTEAFF. The rearrangement links TRBV5-4 to TRBJ1-1; TRBD1 matches 9 bases. V dropped 4 bases and J dropped 2; count of bases not matched to a gene: 9. The CDR3 is made up of 16 amino acids. CDR1 and CDR2 (germline): SGHNT, YYREEE (reference sequence).

DNA for the CDR3: TGTGCCAGCAGCTTCGGGGACAGGGTCCGGGAACTGTTTTTT. Translated: CASSFGDRVRELFF. The rearrangement uses TRBV5-8 and TRBJ1-4; TRBD1 aligns across 9 bases. The CDR3 covers 14 residues. In germline, CDR1 is SGHTS, CDR2 YDEGEE. The V and J ends lost 2 bases and 12 bases, in that order; junction bases with no gene match: 8.

This clone was counted at least ten times. The chain is built from TRBV18 and TRBJ1-4; 8 nucleotides agree with TRBD1. Losses at the gene ends were 5 bases for V and 7 bases for J; bases not matched to a gene: 9. Germline V gene sequence: CDR1 KGHSH, CDR2 LQKENI. The CDR3 runs to 15 residues. Written as DNA, the CDR3 is TGTGCCAGCTCATCCGGACAGGGAGTATTTGAAAAACTGTTTTTT. This translates into CASSSGQGVFEKLFF.

The chain couples TRBV7-9 to TRBJ2-3, with 9 bases identical to TRBD2. The CDR3 spans 19 residues. V dropped 7 bases and J dropped 1; count of bases not matched to a gene: 18. Germline V gene lookup returns CDR1 SEHNR and CDR2 FQNEAQ (reference sequence). CDR3 amino acids: CASTNTRLTSGGGTDTQYF. CDR3 in DNA: TGTGCCAGCACCAACACCCGACTGACTAGCGGAGGGGGCACAGATACGCAGTATTTT.

This chain uses TRBV5-6 with TRBJ2-5; TRBD1 aligns across 8 bases. Per the germline V gene, CDR1 is SGHDT and CDR2 is YYEEEE. The CDR3 contains 13 residues. Unmatched junction bases numbered 4, after V lost 4 bases and J lost 5 bases. For the CDR3, the DNA is TGTGCCAGCAGCCGGACAGGGAGGGAGACCCAGTACTTC. This codes for CASSRTGRETQYF.

The J gene is TRBJ2-1, the V gene TRBV11-2, with D possibly TRBD2 on 6 matching bases. The CDR3 spans 15 residues. The germline V and J ends were trimmed by 1 base and 9 bases, with 16 bases remaining between them. Germline assignment: CDR1 SGHAT and CDR2 FQNNGV. CDR3 DNA: TGTGCCAGCAGCTTAGTCGGGAGCCCGAGTGGTGAGCAGTTCTTC. It encodes CASSLVGSPSGEQFF.

The chain couples TRBV27 to TRBJ2-5; 9 bases agree with TRBD2. The CDR3 runs 17 residues. Trimming cost V 8 bases and J 3 bases; bases outside gene matches: 16. Germline V lookup: CDR1 MNHEY, CDR2 SMNVEV (reference sequence). This CDR3 is CASRWGGAGGAKETQYF. The CDR3 DNA reads TGTGCCAGCCGTTGGGGGGGGGCGGGAGGGGCGAAAGAGACCCAGTACTTC.

This chain connects TRBV10-3 to TRBJ2-3; 8 bases line up with TRBD2. The trim removed 2 bases at V and 3 bases at J, leaving 7 bases unmatched. Germline V gene data show CDR1 as ENHRY and CDR2 as SYGVKD. CDR3 size: 16 residues. This chain's CDR3 is CAISEKPAGVTDTQYF. DNA for the CDR3: TGTGCCATCAGTGAGAAACCAGCGGGAGTTACAGATACGCAGTATTTT.

This chain joins TRBV5-1 and TRBJ2-7; 10 bases fit TRBD1. V gave up 4 bases and J gave up 4 bases; unmatched junction bases: 8. The CDR3 sequence is 15 residues long. From germline, CDR1 is SGHRS and CDR2 YFSETQ. CDR3 DNA: TGCGCCAGCAGCCCGGACAGGGGGTTTATGTACGAGCAGTACTTC. The encoded protein is CASSPDRGFMYEQYF.

The V and J genes are TRBV6-5 and TRBJ2-1, with TRBD2 identical over 7 bases. Per the germline V gene, CDR1 is MNHEY and CDR2 is SVGAGI. The CDR3 has 15 residues. V trimming: 6 bases; J trimming: 0 bases; junction bases outside the gene matches: 5. The CDR3 here is CASSLLASSYNEQFF. CDR3 coding DNA: TGTGCCAGCAGCCTACTAGCGTCCTCCTACAATGAGCAGTTCTTC.

The chain joins TRBV6-5 to TRBJ1-6; D is uncertain. V dropped 5 bases and J dropped 16 bases, with 15 bases sitting between them. Germline V gene lookup returns CDR1 MNHEY and CDR2 SVGAGI. The CDR3 consists of 12 residues. Here the CDR3 reads CASSPLLGNLHF. CDR3 in DNA: TGTGCCAGCAGTCCGTTACTCGGGAATCTCCACTTT.

This chain links TRBV10-3 with TRBJ2-7, with D maybe TRBD2 (5 bases). The CDR3 totals 13 residues. Deletions cut 6 bases from V and 4 bases from J, with 13 bases between. In germline, CDR1 is ENHRY, CDR2 SYGVKD. The CDR3 reads CAIRKGAQYEQYF. The CDR3 region has the DNA TGTGCCATCAGGAAGGGAGCCCAATACGAGCAGTACTTC.

The chain recombines TRBV10-3 with TRBJ2-5; 8 nucleotides line up with TRBD2. CDR1 is ENHRY and CDR2 is SYGVKD in the germline V gene. V lost 0 bases, J lost 0 bases, and 15 bases stayed unmatched. The CDR3 extends over 20 amino acids. CDR3 loop: CAISESIPRVAGGHQETQYF. The CDR3 nucleotides are TGTGCCATCAGTGAGTCGATCCCAAGAGTGGCGGGAGGCCACCAAGAGACCCAGTACTTC.

The DNA of the CDR3 is TGTGCCAGCTCACCACCGCTGCACACTAGCTCCTACGAGCAGTACTTC. This codes for CASSPPLHTSSYEQYF. The J gene is TRBJ2-7, the V gene TRBV18; D is possibly TRBD2 (5 bases). The CDR3 is 16 amino acids. V lost 0 bases and J lost 0, with 12 bases in between. Germline V lookup: CDR1 KGHSH, CDR2 LQKENI.

In this sample, this clone turned up once. V usage is TRBV7-2 and J usage is TRBJ2-1, with 7 bases that match TRBD2. CDR3 length: 14 amino acids. Germline V gene lookup returns CDR1 SGHTA and CDR2 FQGNSA. Germline trimming cut 7 bases from V and 6 bases from J; bases unmatched to any gene: 9. CDR3 region: CASTGLGFGNEQFF. The CDR3 region has the DNA TGTGCCAGCACCGGACTAGGGTTCGGCAATGAGCAGTTCTTC.

This clone was detected once. This chain connects TRBV5-5 to TRBJ1-1, with no clear D. CDR3 length: 15 residues. Trimming cost V 4 bases and J 1 base, with 14 bases left between them. CDR1 is SGHKS and CDR2 is YYEKEE in the germline V gene (reference sequence). The CDR3 spells CASSAGWAQNTEAFF. CDR3 sequence (DNA): TGTGCCAGCAGCGCCGGCTGGGCCCAGAACACTGAAGCTTTCTTT.

The chain uses TRBV18 and TRBJ2-7; 7 nucleotides align to TRBD1. The V and J ends lost 6 bases and 5 bases, in that order; junction bases with no gene match: 4. In germline, CDR1 is KGHSH, CDR2 LQKENI. The CDR3 extends over 12 amino acids. CDR3 protein: CASSPDRDEQYF. CDR3 bases: TGTGCCAGCTCTCCCGACAGGGACGAGCAGTACTTC.

The V and J genes are TRBV5-6 and TRBJ2-1; no clear D. Germline-derived CDR1 and CDR2 are SGHDT and YYEEEE. The CDR3 is made up of 13 amino acids. Trimming cost V 0 bases and J 7 bases, with 8 bases left between them. The CDR3 DNA is TGTGCCAGCAGCTTGGCCATTGAGAATGAGCAGTTCTTC. Amino acid sequence: CASSLAIENEQFF.

The J gene is TRBJ1-4, the V gene TRBV2, with 8 nucleotides matching TRBD1. The germline V gene encodes CDR1 SNHLY and CDR2 FYNNEI. V lost 8 bases to trimming and J lost 7 bases; unmatched junction nucleotides: 15. The CDR3 contains 16 residues. CDR3 region: CASARARTGFFEKLFF. The CDR3 DNA reads TGTGCCAGCGCCAGAGCCAGGACAGGGTTCTTTGAAAAACTGTTTTTT.

The chain has TRBV9 and TRBJ2-7, with TRBD1 matching 9 bases. V dropped 4 bases and J dropped 13; count of bases not matched to a gene: 12. Per germline, CDR1 SGDLS and CDR2 YYNGEE. The CDR3 has 13 residues. This chain's CDR3 is CASSPLGQGSPYF. The CDR3, as DNA: TGTGCCAGCAGCCCTCTGGGACAGGGAAGTCCTTACTTC.

The V and J genes are TRBV7-9 and TRBJ2-7; 8 nucleotides match TRBD2. There are 16 residues in the CDR3. Germline CDR1 SEHNR, CDR2 FQNEAQ (reference sequence). The J segment lost 0 bases and the V segment lost 3 bases, leaving 7 bases of the junction unmatched. In DNA form, the CDR3 reads TGTGCCAGCAGCTTGGTGGGCGGGAGGCCCTCCTACGAGCAGTACTTC. Translated: CASSLVGGRPSYEQYF.

This chain joins TRBV5-1 and TRBJ2-7; a possible D gene is TRBD2 (6 bases). Trimming took 0 bases from V and 2 from J, leaving 9 bases between them. There are 14 residues in the CDR3. Germline values: CDR1 SGHRS, CDR2 YFSETQ. CDR3 in DNA: TGCGCCAGCAGCTTGGCCCAGCGGGCCTACGAGCAGTACTTC. It codes for CASSLAQRAYEQYF. The variable domain in full, completed from reference TRBV5-1 and TRBJ2-7, reads KAGVTQTPRYLIKTRGQQVTLSCSPISGHRSVSWYQQTPGQGLQFLFEYFSETQRNKGNFPGRFSGRQFSNSRSEMNVSTLELGDSALYLCASSLAQRAYEQYFGPGTRLTVT.

The rearrangement joins TRBV5-1 to TRBJ2-2; 9 bases fit TRBD1. Trimming took 4 bases from V and 4 from J; bases not matched to a gene: 11. The CDR3 loop spans 17 amino acids. Germline CDR1 reads SGHRS; CDR2 reads YFSETQ. The CDR3 coding sequence is TGCGCCAGCAGCCCCCTCTGGACAGGGGAATTCACCGGGGAGCTGTTTTTT. Protein product: CASSPLWTGEFTGELFF. The full variable domain, with the rest looked up from reference TRBV5-1 and TRBJ2-2, is KAGVTQTPRYLIKTRGQQVTLSCSPISGHRSVSWYQQTPGQGLQFLFEYFSETQRNKGNFPGRFSGRQFSNSRSEMNVSTLELGDSALYLCASSPLWTGEFTGELFFGEGSRLTVL.

V gene TRBV2 combines with J gene TRBJ2-7, with D possibly TRBD1 on 6 matching bases. The CDR3 totals 13 residues. V lost 4 bases and J lost 2, with 9 bases in between. From germline, CDR1 is SNHLY and CDR2 FYNNEI. In DNA form, the CDR3 reads TGTGCCAGCAGTGCGGGACATACCTACGAGCAGTACTTC. It codes for CASSAGHTYEQYF.

CDR3 residues: CASSDEGRLAGGNIQYF. In DNA form, the CDR3 reads TGCGCCAGCAGTGACGAGGGCAGGCTAGCGGGCGGAAACATTCAGTACTTC. V is TRBV10-2 and J is TRBJ2-4, with TRBD2 identical over 8 bases. The junction had 13 bases not matched to a gene; V was cut back by 3 bases and J by 6 bases. CDR3 length: 17 residues. Looked up from germline, CDR1 is WSHSY and CDR2 is SAAADI.

V and J are TRBV2 and TRBJ2-1; 14 positions agree with TRBD2. The CDR3 sequence is 14 residues long. Trimming cost V 6 bases and J 9 bases; bases outside gene matches: 4. Germline-derived CDR1 and CDR2 are SNHLY and FYNNEI. CDR3 residues: CASRGTSGRFEQFF. CDR3 DNA sequence: TGTGCCAGCAGGGGGACTAGCGGGAGATTTGAGCAGTTCTTC.

This clone was picked up a small number of times. V gene TRBV6-5 combines with J gene TRBJ1-2, with TRBD1 identical over 7 bases. J was trimmed by 0 bases and V by 6 bases; bases with no gene match: 1. CDR1 MNHEY and CDR2 SVGAGI come from the germline V gene. The CDR3 is 13 amino acids. CDR3 sequence: CASRGTANYGYTF. CDR3 DNA sequence: TGTGCCAGCAGGGGGACAGCTAACTATGGCTACACCTTC.

The gene calls are TRBV4-1 and TRBJ2-1, with TRBD2 matching 10 bases. Germline V lookup: CDR1 MGHRA, CDR2 YSYEKL. V gave up 3 bases and J gave up 4 bases; unmatched junction bases: 6. The CDR3 is 16 amino acids. The CDR3 reads CASSHLLAGDYNEQFF. The DNA of the CDR3 is TGCGCCAGCAGCCACCTCCTAGCGGGGGATTACAATGAGCAGTTCTTC.